The TCR beta chain under discussion was sequenced for a study of identical twins. The CDR3 is 15 amino acids. The germline V and J ends were trimmed by 1 base and 0 bases, with 8 bases remaining between them. TCRdb passed the 5' RACE reads through MiXCR, listing each CDR3 protein once. The sample records roughly 700,000 distinct CDR3 sequences, 8% to 9% being singletons. This clonotype was seen a handful of times. These sequences were also reported in another study, on yellow fever vaccine responses in identical twins.

The sample comprised PBMCs. This rearrangement joins TRBV5-7 to TRBJ1-5; TRBD1 is a possible D gene (5 bases). TRBV5-7 is labeled an ORF, and its function is uncertain. This sequence originates from a woman aged 18-29 years in good health. The CDR3 region has the DNA TGTGCCAGCAGCTTGAGGACACATAGCAATCAGCCCCAGCATTTT. This translates into CASSLRTHSNQPQHF.